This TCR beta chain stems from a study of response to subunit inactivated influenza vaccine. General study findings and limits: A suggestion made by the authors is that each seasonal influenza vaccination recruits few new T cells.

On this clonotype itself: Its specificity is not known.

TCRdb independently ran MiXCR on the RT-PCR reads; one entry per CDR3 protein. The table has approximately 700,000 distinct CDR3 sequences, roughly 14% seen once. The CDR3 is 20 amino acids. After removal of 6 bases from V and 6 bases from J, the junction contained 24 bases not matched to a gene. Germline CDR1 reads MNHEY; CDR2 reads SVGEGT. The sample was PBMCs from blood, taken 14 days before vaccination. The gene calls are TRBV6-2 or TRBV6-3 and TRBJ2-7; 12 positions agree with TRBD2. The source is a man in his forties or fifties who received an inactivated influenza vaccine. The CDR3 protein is CASSFPTGASGRARYVEQYF. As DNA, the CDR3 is TGTGCCAGCAGCTTTCCCACAGGAGCTAGCGGGAGGGCCCGCTACGTCGAGCAGTACTTC.